Following are 7 T cell receptor beta chains from one sample sequenced in a study of spatial heterogeneity in lung cancer. Each CDR3 protein is one row after TCRdb ran MiXCR on the 5' RACE reads. The repertoire holds approximately 50,000 distinct CDR3 sequences, with roughly 7.4% as singletons. Time point: blood at routine non-recurrence follow-up after resection. No cells were sorted before sequencing. The whole RNA sequenced was extracted from tumor, nontumor lung or frozen PBMC. Sequences were derived from PBMCs, sampled at follow-up. Receptor source: a female donor with early-stage non-small cell lung cancer.

CDR3 sequence reads: CASSLSTGDSYNEQFF. CDR3 DNA: TGTGCCAGCAGCTTAAGTACAGGGGATTCCTACAATGAGCAGTTCTTC. The V call is TRBV7-7, the J call TRBJ2-1, with 7 bases matching TRBD1. V dropped 2 bases and J dropped 1; count of bases not matched to a gene: 5. From germline, CDR1 is SSHAT and CDR2 FNYEAQ (reference sequence). The CDR3 loop spans 16 amino acids.

This clonotype was picked up many times. The V gene is TRBV28, the J gene TRBJ2-7, with D perhaps being TRBD1 or TRBD2 (5 bases each). Looked up from germline, CDR1 is MDHEN and CDR2 is SYDVKM. The CDR3 is 14 amino acids. V was cut by 5 bases and J by 7 bases, with 18 bases left in between. CDR3 in DNA: TGTGCCAGCAGTATCCCCGGGACCGTCAAAGAGCAGTACTTC. It encodes CASSIPGTVKEQYF.

This clonotype was observed many times. The gene calls are TRBV7-2 and TRBJ1-2; 9 bases map to TRBD1. Germline V gene sequence: CDR1 SGHTA, CDR2 FQGNSA. With V trimmed by 4 bases and J by 8 bases, 5 bases remained unmatched. The CDR3 has 13 amino acids. The CDR3, as DNA: TGTGCCAGCAGCTCCCGGGACAGGGACGGCTACACCTTC. This sequence encodes CASSSRDRDGYTF.

In its sample, this clonotype was seen a few times. J is TRBJ2-1 and V is TRBV11-2; 8 bases fit TRBD1. The germline V gene has CDR1 SGHAT and CDR2 FQNNGV. J was trimmed by 6 bases and V by 2 bases; bases with no gene match: 6. CDR3 length: 15 amino acids. CDR3 region: CASSLFRTGSNEQFF. The CDR3 region has the DNA TGTGCCAGCAGCTTATTCCGGACAGGGTCCAATGAGCAGTTCTTC.

The chain carries TRBV27 and TRBJ2-5, with TRBD2 matching 7 bases. The trim removed 6 bases at V and 6 bases at J, leaving 7 bases unmatched. This CDR3 has 13 amino acids. CDR1 and CDR2 from the germline V gene are MNHEY and SMNVEV (reference sequence). CDR3 residues: CASSGVGGKTQYF. The DNA of the CDR3 is TGTGCCAGCAGCGGCGTGGGGGGGAAGACCCAGTACTTC.

In its sample, this clonotype was seen many times. The chain links TRBV7-2 to TRBJ2-5, with D perhaps assigned TRBD1 or TRBD2 (6 bases each). Looked up from germline, CDR1 is SGHTA and CDR2 is FQGNSA. V dropped 7 bases and J dropped 0 bases, with 15 bases sitting between them. The CDR3 length is 15 residues. CDR3 DNA sequence: TGTGCCAGCACATTAGGGGGGTCGTACCAAGAGACCCAGTACTTC. It is translated as CASTLGGSYQETQYF.

Ten or more counts support this clonotype. The chain is built from TRBV19 and TRBJ2-4, with D unclear. This CDR3 comprises 14 residues. Germline loops: CDR1 LNHDA, CDR2 SQIVND (reference sequence). As DNA, the CDR3 is TGTGGGACCTCCAAGGGTGGGGCCAAAAACATTCAGTACTTC. This codes for CGTSKGGAKNIQYF.